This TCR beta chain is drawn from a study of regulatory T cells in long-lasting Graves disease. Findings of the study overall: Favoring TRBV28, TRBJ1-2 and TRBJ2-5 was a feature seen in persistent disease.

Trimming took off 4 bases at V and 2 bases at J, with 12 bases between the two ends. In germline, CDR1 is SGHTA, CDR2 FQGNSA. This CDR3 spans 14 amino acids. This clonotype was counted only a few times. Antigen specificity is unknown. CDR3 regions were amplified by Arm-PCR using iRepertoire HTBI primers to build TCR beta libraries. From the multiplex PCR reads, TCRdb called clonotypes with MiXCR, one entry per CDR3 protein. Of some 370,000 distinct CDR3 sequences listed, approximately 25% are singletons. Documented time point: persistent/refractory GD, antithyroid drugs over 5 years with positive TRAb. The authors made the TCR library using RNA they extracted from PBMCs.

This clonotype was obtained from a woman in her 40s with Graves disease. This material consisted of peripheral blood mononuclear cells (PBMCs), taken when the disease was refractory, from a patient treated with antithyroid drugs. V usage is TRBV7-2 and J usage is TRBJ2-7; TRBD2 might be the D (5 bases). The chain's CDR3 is CASSSTGFAYEQYF. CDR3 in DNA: TGTGCCAGCAGCTCTACGGGATTCGCCTACGAGCAGTACTTC.